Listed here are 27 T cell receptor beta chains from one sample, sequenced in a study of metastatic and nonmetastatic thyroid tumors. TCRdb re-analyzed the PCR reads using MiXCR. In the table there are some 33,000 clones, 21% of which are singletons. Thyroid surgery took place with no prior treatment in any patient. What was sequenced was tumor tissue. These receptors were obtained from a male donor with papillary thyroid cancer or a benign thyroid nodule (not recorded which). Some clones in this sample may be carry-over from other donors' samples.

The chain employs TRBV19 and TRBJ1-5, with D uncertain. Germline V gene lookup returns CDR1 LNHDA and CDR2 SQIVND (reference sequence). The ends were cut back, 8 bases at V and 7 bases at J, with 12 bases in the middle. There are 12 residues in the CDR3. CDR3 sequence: CASGVGHQPQHF. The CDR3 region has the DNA TGTGCCAGTGGTGTTGGCCACCAGCCCCAGCATTTT.

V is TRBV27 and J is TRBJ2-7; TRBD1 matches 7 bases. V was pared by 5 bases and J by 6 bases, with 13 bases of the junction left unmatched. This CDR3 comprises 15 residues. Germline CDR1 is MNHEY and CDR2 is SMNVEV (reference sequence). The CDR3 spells CASSPRQGRKGEQYF. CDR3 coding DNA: TGTGCCAGCAGTCCCCGACAGGGAAGGAAGGGCGAGCAGTACTTC.

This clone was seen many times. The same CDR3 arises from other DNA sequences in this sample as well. CDR3 protein: CAASPGLAEGYEQYF. Written as DNA, the CDR3 is TGTGCCGCGAGCCCGGGACTAGCGGAGGGGTACGAGCAGTACTTC. The chain recombines TRBV6-1 with TRBJ2-7, with 11 bases fitting TRBD2. The length of the CDR3 is 15 residues. The J segment lost 4 bases and the V segment lost 11 bases, leaving 13 bases of the junction unmatched. Per germline, CDR1 MNHNS and CDR2 SASEGT.

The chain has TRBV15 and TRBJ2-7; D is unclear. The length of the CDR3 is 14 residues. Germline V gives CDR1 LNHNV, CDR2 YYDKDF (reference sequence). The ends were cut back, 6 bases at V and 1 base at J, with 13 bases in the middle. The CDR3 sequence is CATSIVVGSYEQYF. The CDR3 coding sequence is TGTGCCACCAGTATCGTGGTGGGTTCCTACGAGCAGTACTTC.

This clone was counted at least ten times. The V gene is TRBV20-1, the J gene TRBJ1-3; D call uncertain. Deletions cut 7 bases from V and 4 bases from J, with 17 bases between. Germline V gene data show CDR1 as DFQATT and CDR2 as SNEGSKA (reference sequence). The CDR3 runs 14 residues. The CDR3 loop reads CSVIAPGSGNTIYF. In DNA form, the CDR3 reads TGCAGTGTCATTGCGCCAGGTTCGGGAAACACCATATATTTT.

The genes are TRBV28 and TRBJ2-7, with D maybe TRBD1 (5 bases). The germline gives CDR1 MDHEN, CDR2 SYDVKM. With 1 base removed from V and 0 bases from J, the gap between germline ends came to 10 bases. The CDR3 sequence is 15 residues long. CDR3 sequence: CASSLFQGSSYEQYF. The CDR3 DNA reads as TGTGCCAGCAGTTTATTTCAGGGAAGCTCCTACGAGCAGTACTTC.

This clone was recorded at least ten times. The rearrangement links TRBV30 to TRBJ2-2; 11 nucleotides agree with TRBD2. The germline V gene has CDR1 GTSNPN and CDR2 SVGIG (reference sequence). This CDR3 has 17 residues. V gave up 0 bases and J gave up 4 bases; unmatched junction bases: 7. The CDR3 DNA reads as TGTGCCTGGAGTGTACTTTCGGGACTAGCGGCCACCGGGGAGCTGTTTTTT. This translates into CAWSVLSGLAATGELFF.

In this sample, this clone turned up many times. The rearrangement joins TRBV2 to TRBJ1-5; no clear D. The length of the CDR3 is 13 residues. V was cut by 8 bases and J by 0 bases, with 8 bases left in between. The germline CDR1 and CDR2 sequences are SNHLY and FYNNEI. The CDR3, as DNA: TGTGCCAGCTCCCGGGATAGCAATCAGCCCCAGCATTTT. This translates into CASSRDSNQPQHF.

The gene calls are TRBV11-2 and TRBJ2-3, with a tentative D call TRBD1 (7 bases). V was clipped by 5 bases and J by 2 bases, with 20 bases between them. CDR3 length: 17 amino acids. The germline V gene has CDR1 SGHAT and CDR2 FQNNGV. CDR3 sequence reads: CASSLRDWGQLTDTQYF. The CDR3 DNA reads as TGTGCCAGCAGCCTGCGGGACTGGGGACAGCTCACAGATACGCAGTATTTT.

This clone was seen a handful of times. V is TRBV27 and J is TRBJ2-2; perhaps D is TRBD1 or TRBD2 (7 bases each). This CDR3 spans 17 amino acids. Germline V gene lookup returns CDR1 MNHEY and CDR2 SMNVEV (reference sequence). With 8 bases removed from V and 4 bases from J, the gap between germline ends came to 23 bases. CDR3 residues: CASGTTQGSTGTGELFF. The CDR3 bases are TGTGCCAGCGGGACTACACAGGGGTCGACCGGCACCGGGGAGCTGTTTTTT.

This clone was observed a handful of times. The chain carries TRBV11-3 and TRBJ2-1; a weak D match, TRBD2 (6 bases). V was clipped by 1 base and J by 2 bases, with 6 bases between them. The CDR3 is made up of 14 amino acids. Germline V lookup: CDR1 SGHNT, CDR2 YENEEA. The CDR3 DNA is TGTGCCAGCAGCTTAGCGGGAGCCTACAATGAGCAGTTCTTC. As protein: CASSLAGAYNEQFF.

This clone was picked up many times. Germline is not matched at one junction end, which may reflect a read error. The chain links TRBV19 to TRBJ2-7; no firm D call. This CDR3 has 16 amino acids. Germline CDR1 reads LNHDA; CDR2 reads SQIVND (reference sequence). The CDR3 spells CASSIDIGRSSYEQCF. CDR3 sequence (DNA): TGTGCCAGTAGTATAGATATCGGGCGAAGCTCCTACGAGCAGTGCTTC.

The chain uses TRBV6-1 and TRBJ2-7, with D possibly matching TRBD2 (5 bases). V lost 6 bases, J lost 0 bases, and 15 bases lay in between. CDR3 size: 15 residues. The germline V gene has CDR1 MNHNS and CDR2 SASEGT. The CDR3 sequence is CASSRGQRSSYEQYF. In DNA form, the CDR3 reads TGTGCCAGCAGCCGCGGGCAGCGGAGCTCCTACGAGCAGTACTTC.

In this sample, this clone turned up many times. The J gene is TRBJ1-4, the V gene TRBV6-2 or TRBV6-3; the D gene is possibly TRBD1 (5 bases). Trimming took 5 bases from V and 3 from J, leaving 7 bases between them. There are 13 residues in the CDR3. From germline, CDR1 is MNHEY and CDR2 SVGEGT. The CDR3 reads CASSGTANEKLFF. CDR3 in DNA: TGTGCCAGCAGTGGGACCGCTAATGAAAAACTGTTTTTT.

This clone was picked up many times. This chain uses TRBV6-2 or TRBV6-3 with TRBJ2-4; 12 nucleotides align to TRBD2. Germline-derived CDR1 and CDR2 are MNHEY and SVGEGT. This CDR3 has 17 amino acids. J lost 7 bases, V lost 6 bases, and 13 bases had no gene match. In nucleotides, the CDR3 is TGTGCCAGCAGGCGACGTACTAGCGGGAGGCCGATGAACATTCAGTACTTC. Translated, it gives CASRRRTSGRPMNIQYF.

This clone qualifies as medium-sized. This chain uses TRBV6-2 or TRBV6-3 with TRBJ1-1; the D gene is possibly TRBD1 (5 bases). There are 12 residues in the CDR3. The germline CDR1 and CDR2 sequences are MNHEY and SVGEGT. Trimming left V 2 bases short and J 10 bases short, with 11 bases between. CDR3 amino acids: CASSYRGLRAFF. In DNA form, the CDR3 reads TGTGCCAGCAGTTACAGGGGCTTAAGAGCTTTCTTT.

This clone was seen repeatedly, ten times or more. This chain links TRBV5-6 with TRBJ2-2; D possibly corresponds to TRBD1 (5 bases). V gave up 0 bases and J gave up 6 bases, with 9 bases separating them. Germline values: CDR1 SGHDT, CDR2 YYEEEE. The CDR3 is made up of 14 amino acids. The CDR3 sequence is CASSLARVAGELFF. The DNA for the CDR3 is TGTGCCAGCAGCTTGGCCAGGGTGGCCGGGGAGCTGTTTTTT.

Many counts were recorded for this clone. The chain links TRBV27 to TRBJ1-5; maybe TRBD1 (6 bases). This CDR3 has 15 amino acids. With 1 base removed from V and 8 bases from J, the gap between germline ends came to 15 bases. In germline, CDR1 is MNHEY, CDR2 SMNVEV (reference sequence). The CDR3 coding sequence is TGTGCCAGCAGTTTATATGGCAGGGGTGACGAGCCCCAGCATTTT. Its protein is CASSLYGRGDEPQHF.

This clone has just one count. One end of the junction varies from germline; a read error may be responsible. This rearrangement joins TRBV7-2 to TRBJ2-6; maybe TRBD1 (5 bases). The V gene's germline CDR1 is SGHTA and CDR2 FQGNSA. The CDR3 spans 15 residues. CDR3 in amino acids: CASSKQVTGANVLTF. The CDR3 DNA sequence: TGTGCCAGCAGCAAACAGGTCACTGGGGCCAACGTCCTTACTTTC.

The chain's CDR3 is CASSPLAVEGELFF. CDR3 sequence (DNA): TGTGCCAGCAGCCCCTTAGCAGTTGAGGGGGAGCTGTTTTTT. V gene TRBV5-5 combines with J gene TRBJ2-2; D uncertain. Trimming removed 4 bases from V and 8 bases from J, with 15 bases in between. The CDR3 totals 14 residues. CDR1 is SGHKS and CDR2 is YYEKEE in the germline V gene (reference sequence).

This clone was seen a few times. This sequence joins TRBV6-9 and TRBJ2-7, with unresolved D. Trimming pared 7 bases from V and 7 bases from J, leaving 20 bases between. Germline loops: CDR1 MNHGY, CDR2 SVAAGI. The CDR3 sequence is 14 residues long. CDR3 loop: CASIFEMTLREQYF. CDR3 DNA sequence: TGTGCCAGCATTTTCGAAATGACACTACGTGAGCAGTACTTC.

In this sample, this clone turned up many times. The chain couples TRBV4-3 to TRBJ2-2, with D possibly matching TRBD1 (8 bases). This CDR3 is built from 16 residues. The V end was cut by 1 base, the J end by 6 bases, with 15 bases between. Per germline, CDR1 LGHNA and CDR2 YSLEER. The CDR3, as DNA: TGCGCCAGCAGCCAAGTCGACAGGGGAGGGCCCGGGGAGCTGTTTTTT. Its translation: CASSQVDRGGPGELFF.

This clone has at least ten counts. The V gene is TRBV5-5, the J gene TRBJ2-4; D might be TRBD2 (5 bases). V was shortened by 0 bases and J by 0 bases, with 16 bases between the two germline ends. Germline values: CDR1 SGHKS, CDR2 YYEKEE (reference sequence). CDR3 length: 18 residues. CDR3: CASSLALSGLLAKNIQYF. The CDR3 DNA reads TGTGCCAGCAGCTTGGCTTTATCCGGACTTCTAGCCAAAAACATTCAGTACTTC.

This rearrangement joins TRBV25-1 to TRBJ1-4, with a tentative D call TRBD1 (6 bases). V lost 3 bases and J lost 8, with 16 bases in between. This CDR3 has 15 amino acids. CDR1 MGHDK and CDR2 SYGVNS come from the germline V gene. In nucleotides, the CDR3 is TGTGCCAGCAGTGAGGCGACGACGGGACAAGAAAAACTGTTTTTT. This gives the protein CASSEATTGQEKLFF. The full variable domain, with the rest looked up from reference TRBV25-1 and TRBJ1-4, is EADIYQTPRYLVIGTGKKITLECSQTMGHDKMYWYQQDPGMELHLIHYSYGVNSTEKGDLSSESTVSRIRTEHFPLTLESARPSHTSQYLCASSEATTGQEKLFFGSGTQLSVL.

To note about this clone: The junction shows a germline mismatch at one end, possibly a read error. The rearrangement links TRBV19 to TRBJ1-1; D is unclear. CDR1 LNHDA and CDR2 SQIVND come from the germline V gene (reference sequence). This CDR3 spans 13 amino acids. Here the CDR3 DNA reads TGTGCCAGCAGTATAGTAGTTAACACTGAATCTTTCTTT. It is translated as CASSIVVNTESFF. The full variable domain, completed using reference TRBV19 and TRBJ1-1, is DGGITQSPKYLFRKEGQNVTLSCEQNLNHDAMYWYRQDPGQGLRLIYYSQIVNDFQKGDIAEGYSVSREKKESFPLTVTSAQKNPTAFYLCASSIVVNTESFFGQGTRLTVV.

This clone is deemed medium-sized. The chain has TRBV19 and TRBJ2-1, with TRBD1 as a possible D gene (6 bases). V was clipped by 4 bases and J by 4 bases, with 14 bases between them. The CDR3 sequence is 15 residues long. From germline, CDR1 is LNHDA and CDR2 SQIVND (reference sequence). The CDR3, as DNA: TGTGCCAGTAGTAAGGGGAACAGGGCTTACAATGAGCAGTTCTTC. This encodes CASSKGNRAYNEQFF.

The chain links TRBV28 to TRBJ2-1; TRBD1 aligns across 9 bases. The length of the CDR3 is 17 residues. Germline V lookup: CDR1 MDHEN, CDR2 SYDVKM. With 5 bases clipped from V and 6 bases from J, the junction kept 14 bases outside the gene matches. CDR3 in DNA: TGTGCCAGCAGTCCCCCACCGTGGGACAGGGTAATCAATGAGCAGTTCTTC. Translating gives CASSPPPWDRVINEQFF.